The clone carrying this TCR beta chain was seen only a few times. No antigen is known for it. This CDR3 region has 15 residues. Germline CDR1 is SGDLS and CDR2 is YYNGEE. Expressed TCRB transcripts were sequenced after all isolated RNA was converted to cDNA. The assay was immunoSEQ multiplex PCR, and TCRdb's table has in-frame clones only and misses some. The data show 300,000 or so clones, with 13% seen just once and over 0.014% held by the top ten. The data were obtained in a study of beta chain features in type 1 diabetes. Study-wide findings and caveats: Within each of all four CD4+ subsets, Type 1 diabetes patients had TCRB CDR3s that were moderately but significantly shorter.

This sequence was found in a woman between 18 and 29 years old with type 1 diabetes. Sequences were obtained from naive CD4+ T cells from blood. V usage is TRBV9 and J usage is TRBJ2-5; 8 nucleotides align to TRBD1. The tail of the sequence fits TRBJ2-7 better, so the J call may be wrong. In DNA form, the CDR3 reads TGTGCCAGCAGCGTAGAAGGGACAGGCTCCTACGAGCAGTACTTC. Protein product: CASSVEGTGSYEQYF.